This is a list of T cell receptor beta chains from one sample in a study of regulatory T cells in long-lasting Graves disease. TCRdb fed the multiplex PCR reads into MiXCR, producing one record per CDR3 protein. The sample lists roughly 500,000 distinct CDR3 sequences; 13% were seen once. In addition, the sample was reused for a study of T cells in Graves' hyperthyroidism and ophthalmopathy.

This material consisted of peripheral blood mononuclear cells (PBMCs), taken at new diagnosis, from a patient treated with antithyroid drugs. The source is a man aged 25-45 years with Graves disease. Both conserved end residues are part of each CDR3. The order of the fields is clone size, CDR3 length, V gene, J gene, D gene, CDR3 protein, CDR3 DNA. D genes are given only for firm matches. Size values are once, few and many counts, or a class for expanded clones, and some rows have none.

clone size: .; CDR3 length: 13; V gene: TRBV6-2/TRBV6-3; J gene: TRBJ2-1; D gene: TRBD1; CDR3 protein: CASRDRGDNEQFF; CDR3 DNA: TGTGCCAGCAGGGACAGGGGGGACAATGAGCAGTTCTTC
clone size: .; CDR3 length: 18; V gene: TRBV6-5; J gene: TRBJ2-1; D gene: TRBD2; CDR3 protein: CASSYSKVAGGPYNEQFF; CDR3 DNA: TGTGCCAGCAGTTACTCGAAAGTAGCGGGAGGTCCCTACAATGAGCAGTTCTTC
clone size: few; CDR3 length: 11; V gene: TRBV29-1; J gene: TRBJ2-7; D gene: .; CDR3 protein: CSVVYSYEQYF; CDR3 DNA: TGCAGCGTAGTATACTCCTACGAGCAGTACTTC
clone size: .; CDR3 length: 17; V gene: TRBV5-8; J gene: TRBJ2-6; D gene: TRBD1; CDR3 protein: CASSSGQVSIGANVLTF; CDR3 DNA: TGTGCCAGCAGTTCGGGACAGGTGTCCATTGGGGCCAACGTCCTGACTTTC
clone size: many; CDR3 length: 14; V gene: TRBV12-3/TRBV12-4; J gene: TRBJ2-1; D gene: .; CDR3 protein: CASSSRVRANEQFF; CDR3 DNA: TGTGCCAGCAGTTCCCGCGTTAGAGCAAATGAGCAGTTCTTC
clone size: many; CDR3 length: 13; V gene: TRBV5-1; J gene: TRBJ1-2; D gene: .; CDR3 protein: CASSLPGTDGYTF; CDR3 DNA: TGCGCCAGCAGCTTACCCGGGACGGATGGCTACACCTTC
clone size: many; CDR3 length: 13; V gene: TRBV5-1; J gene: TRBJ2-7; D gene: .; CDR3 protein: CASSLTLAYEQYF; CDR3 DNA: TGCGCCAGCAGCTTAACACTCGCCTACGAGCAGTACTTC
clone size: .; CDR3 length: 16; V gene: TRBV4-1; J gene: TRBJ1-5; D gene: .; CDR3 protein: CASSPGPTEHNQPQHF; CDR3 DNA: TGCGCCAGCAGCCCGGGACCCACCGAGCACAATCAGCCCCAGCATTTT
clone size: few; CDR3 length: 15; V gene: TRBV29-1; J gene: TRBJ2-7; D gene: .; CDR3 protein: CSVEDGQSTGGEQYF; CDR3 DNA: TGCAGCGTTGAAGATGGGCAGTCTACCGGCGGCGAGCAGTACTTC
clone size: many; CDR3 length: 15; V gene: TRBV18; J gene: TRBJ2-1; D gene: .; CDR3 protein: CASSPQLTPYNEQFF; CDR3 DNA: TGTGCCAGCTCACCCCAACTTACCCCCTACAATGAGCAGTTCTTC
clone size: many; CDR3 length: 14; V gene: TRBV5-1; J gene: TRBJ2-3; D gene: TRBD1; CDR3 protein: CASSLQGVTDTQYF; CDR3 DNA: TGCGCCAGCAGCCTCCAGGGGGTCACAGATACGCAGTATTTT
clone size: .; CDR3 length: 13; V gene: TRBV6-5; J gene: TRBJ2-7; D gene: TRBD1; CDR3 protein: CASSYSQGDEQYF; CDR3 DNA: TGTGCCAGCAGTTACTCGCAGGGGGACGAGCAGTACTTC
clone size: few; CDR3 length: 16; V gene: TRBV3-1; J gene: TRBJ2-1; D gene: .; CDR3 protein: CASSPGGKSSYNEQFF; CDR3 DNA: TGTGCCAGCAGTCCAGGGGGGAAAAGCTCCTACAATGAGCAGTTCTTC
clone size: few; CDR3 length: 14; V gene: TRBV19; J gene: TRBJ2-5; D gene: TRBD1; CDR3 protein: CASSLGQGEETQYF; CDR3 DNA: TGTGCCAGTAGTCTCGGACAGGGCGAAGAGACCCAGTACTTC
clone size: few; CDR3 length: 14; V gene: TRBV6-2/TRBV6-3; J gene: TRBJ2-2; D gene: TRBD1; CDR3 protein: CASRPGQADGELFF; CDR3 DNA: TGTGCCAGCCGACCGGGACAGGCCGACGGGGAGCTGTTTTTT
clone size: .; CDR3 length: 17; V gene: TRBV13; J gene: TRBJ2-1; D gene: TRBD2; CDR3 protein: CASSETSGRLGYNEQFF; CDR3 DNA: TGTGCCAGCAGTGAGACTAGCGGGAGGCTCGGGTACAATGAGCAGTTCTTC
clone size: .; CDR3 length: 18; V gene: TRBV19; J gene: TRBJ1-6; D gene: .; CDR3 protein: CASSIEGRRFSYNSPLHF; CDR3 DNA: TGTGCCAGTAGTATCGAGGGGCGGCGTTTCTCCTATAATTCACCCCTCCACTTT
clone size: .; CDR3 length: 14; V gene: TRBV28; J gene: TRBJ2-7; D gene: TRBD2; CDR3 protein: CTSRPGTTDYEQYF; CDR3 DNA: TGTACCAGCAGGCCCGGGACTACCGACTACGAGCAGTACTTC
clone size: few; CDR3 length: 15; V gene: TRBV19; J gene: TRBJ2-5; D gene: .; CDR3 protein: CASSSLGADQETQYF; CDR3 DNA: TGTGCCAGTAGTTCCCTCGGGGCAGACCAAGAGACCCAGTACTTC
clone size: few; CDR3 length: 14; V gene: TRBV9; J gene: TRBJ2-1; D gene: .; CDR3 protein: CASSPRQTYNEQFF; CDR3 DNA: TGTGCCAGCAGCCCTCGGCAGACCTACAATGAGCAGTTCTTC
clone size: many; CDR3 length: 15; V gene: TRBV20-1; J gene: TRBJ1-1; D gene: .; CDR3 protein: CSARDYRGFGTEAFF; CDR3 DNA: TGCAGTGCTAGAGATTATAGGGGGTTTGGCACTGAAGCTTTCTTT
clone size: few; CDR3 length: 15; V gene: TRBV20-1; J gene: TRBJ1-3; D gene: .; CDR3 protein: CSASRRGQGGNTIYF; CDR3 DNA: TGCAGTGCCAGCAGGAGAGGGCAAGGGGGAAACACCATATATTTT
clone size: .; CDR3 length: 14; V gene: TRBV12-3/TRBV12-4; J gene: TRBJ1-2; D gene: .; CDR3 protein: CASSLAQRAGGYTF; CDR3 DNA: TGTGCCAGCAGTTTAGCGCAGAGGGCGGGTGGCTACACCTTC
clone size: many; CDR3 length: 16; V gene: TRBV7-9; J gene: TRBJ2-1; D gene: TRBD2; CDR3 protein: CASSLSWLAGYNEQFF; CDR3 DNA: TGTGCCAGCAGCTTAAGCTGGCTAGCGGGATACAATGAGCAGTTCTTC
clone size: .; CDR3 length: 15; V gene: TRBV25-1; J gene: TRBJ1-2; D gene: .; CDR3 protein: CASSEFGGSNYGYTF; CDR3 DNA: TGTGCCAGCAGTGAATTTGGCGGTTCTAACTATGGCTACACCTTC
clone size: many; CDR3 length: 17; V gene: TRBV6-5; J gene: TRBJ2-7; D gene: TRBD2; CDR3 protein: CASSYGLAGASSYEQYF; CDR3 DNA: TGTGCCAGCAGTTACGGACTAGCGGGAGCTTCCTCCTACGAGCAGTACTTC
clone size: .; CDR3 length: 16; V gene: TRBV27; J gene: TRBJ2-7; D gene: TRBD2; CDR3 protein: CASSRPGLAGGGEQYF; CDR3 DNA: TGTGCCAGCAGTCGCCCCGGACTAGCGGGAGGAGGAGAGCAGTACTTC
clone size: many; CDR3 length: 14; V gene: TRBV27; J gene: TRBJ1-6; D gene: .; CDR3 protein: CASSSYRQNSPLHF; CDR3 DNA: TGTGCCAGCAGTTCCTACAGGCAAAATTCACCCCTCCACTTT
clone size: few; CDR3 length: 13; V gene: TRBV6-1; J gene: TRBJ2-3; D gene: .; CDR3 protein: CASSEEPRDTQYF; CDR3 DNA: TGTGCCAGCAGTGAAGAGCCTAGAGATACGCAGTATTTT
clone size: many; CDR3 length: 11; V gene: TRBV5-1; J gene: TRBJ1-1; D gene: .; CDR3 protein: CASSLIQEAFF; CDR3 DNA: TGTGCCAGCAGCTTGATTCAGGAAGCTTTCTTT
clone size: many; CDR3 length: 14; V gene: TRBV20-1; J gene: TRBJ2-1; D gene: .; CDR3 protein: CSAQNSLGYNEQFF; CDR3 DNA: TGCAGTGCCCAAAATTCACTAGGCTACAATGAGCAGTTCTTC
clone size: .; CDR3 length: 13; V gene: TRBV29-1; J gene: TRBJ1-2; D gene: .; CDR3 protein: CSVVGTTNYGYTF; CDR3 DNA: TGCAGCGTTGTCGGCACCACTAACTATGGCTACACCTTC
clone size: many; CDR3 length: 14; V gene: TRBV29-1; J gene: TRBJ2-2; D gene: TRBD1; CDR3 protein: CSVRTGPNTGELFF; CDR3 DNA: TGCAGCGTGCGGACAGGGCCGAACACCGGGGAGCTGTTTTTT
clone size: many; CDR3 length: 14; V gene: TRBV25-1; J gene: TRBJ2-7; D gene: TRBD2; CDR3 protein: CASSATSGIYEQYF; CDR3 DNA: TGTGCCAGCAGTGCGACTAGCGGGATCTACGAGCAGTACTTC
clone size: few; CDR3 length: 15; V gene: TRBV9; J gene: TRBJ1-1; D gene: TRBD1; CDR3 protein: CASSESGTGNTEAFF; CDR3 DNA: TGTGCCAGCAGCGAATCCGGGACAGGGAACACTGAAGCTTTCTTT
clone size: many; CDR3 length: 16; V gene: TRBV2; J gene: TRBJ2-7; D gene: TRBD1; CDR3 protein: CASKLVGSGQGQEQYF; CDR3 DNA: TGTGCCAGCAAATTAGTAGGATCGGGACAGGGTCAAGAGCAGTACTTC
clone size: few; CDR3 length: 14; V gene: TRBV27; J gene: TRBJ2-5; D gene: .; CDR3 protein: CASSSLRREETQYF; CDR3 DNA: TGTGCCAGCAGTTCGCTGAGAAGAGAAGAGACCCAGTACTTC
clone size: many; CDR3 length: 13; V gene: TRBV2; J gene: TRBJ2-2; D gene: .; CDR3 protein: CASSPRRNGELFF; CDR3 DNA: TGTGCCAGCAGCCCTAGGAGGAACGGGGAGCTGTTTTTT
clone size: .; CDR3 length: 16; V gene: TRBV24-1; J gene: TRBJ2-3; D gene: TRBD1; CDR3 protein: CATSGSGQGNTDTQYF; CDR3 DNA: TGTGCCACCAGTGGTTCGGGACAGGGGAACACAGATACGCAGTATTTT
clone size: .; CDR3 length: 14; V gene: TRBV10-3; J gene: TRBJ1-1; D gene: TRBD1; CDR3 protein: CAISESLDRAEAFF; CDR3 DNA: TGTGCCATCAGTGAGTCCCTTGACAGGGCTGAAGCTTTCTTT
clone size: .; CDR3 length: 14; V gene: TRBV12-5; J gene: TRBJ2-7; D gene: .; CDR3 protein: CASAPDWLVDEQYF; CDR3 DNA: TGTGCTAGTGCCCCGGACTGGCTCGTGGACGAGCAGTACTTC